One and the same sample provided the 17 T cell receptor beta chains below, sequenced in a study of Graves' ophthalmopathy and Graves' hyperthyroidism. RNA transcripts were the template, and TCR beta CDR3 regions were amplified from them. Amplification began with first-round RT-PCR using HTBI primers, then second-round multiplex PCR was performed. TCRdb ran MiXCR on the multiplex PCR reads and lists one entry per CDR3 protein. The profile shows 350,000 to 400,000 distinct CDR3 sequences, just over 15% of them singletons. Sequencing was carried out using peripheral blood. The receptors shown here come from a woman aged 18 to 35 with stable Graves' hyperthyroidism.

The rearrangement joins TRBV18 to TRBJ1-6, with D possibly TRBD1 on 6 matching bases. Trimming took 6 bases from V and 0 from J, leaving 12 bases between them. The CDR3 extends over 16 amino acids. Germline V gene sequence: CDR1 KGHSH, CDR2 LQKENI. In DNA form, the CDR3 reads TGTGCCAGCTCCTGGACAGAGAGCTCCTATAATTCACCCCTCCACTTT. This translates into CASSWTESSYNSPLHF.

This clonotype was counted between two and nine times. One end of the junction varies from germline; a read error may be responsible. The chain employs TRBV11-1 and TRBJ2-7; D possibly corresponds to TRBD2 (7 bases). Germline loops: CDR1 SGHAT, CDR2 FQDESV (reference sequence). The CDR3 runs to 16 residues. DNA for the CDR3: TGTGCCAGCAGCCTAGCGGCCCGGGACAAACGCTACGAGCAGTACTTC. It encodes CASSLAARDKRYEQYF.

This clonotype was found many times. The chain is built from TRBV12-3 or TRBV12-4 and TRBJ1-3, with unresolved D. V gave up 7 bases and J gave up 0 bases, with 10 bases separating them. The CDR3 length is 14 residues. The CDR3 nucleotides are TGTGCCAGCACTCCATTAAGCTCTGGAAACACCATATATTTT. Residues: CASTPLSSGNTIYF.

This clonotype was recorded many times. The junction shows a germline mismatch at one end, possibly a read error. The chain couples TRBV12-3 or TRBV12-4 to TRBJ2-7; TRBD1 matches at 8 bases. The CDR3 has 14 amino acids. The CDR3 loop reads CASSPTGATYGQYF. The CDR3 bases are TGTGCCAGCAGTCCGACAGGGGCGACCTACGGGCAGTACTTC.

The chain has TRBV6-1 and TRBJ2-4; the D call may be TRBD1 or TRBD2 (5 bases each). V lost 8 bases, J lost 0 bases, and 14 bases lay in between. CDR1 MNHNS and CDR2 SASEGT come from the germline V gene. The CDR3 covers 15 residues. The CDR3 region has the DNA TGTGCCAGCCTCAAAGAGGGGATAGCCAAAAACATTCAGTACTTC. Translation gives CASLKEGIAKNIQYF.

This clonotype was detected ten times or more. The V gene is TRBV19, the J gene TRBJ1-5; D is unresolved. The CDR3 length is 15 residues. The germline gives CDR1 LNHDA, CDR2 SQIVND (reference sequence). V was cut by 1 base and J by 2 bases, with 9 bases left in between. CDR3 coding DNA: TGTGCCAGTAGTATAGCAGCTTCCCGCAATCAGCCCCAGCATTTT. It specifies CASSIAASRNQPQHF.

This clonotype was counted many times. The chain joins TRBV5-1 to TRBJ2-7; D might be TRBD1 (8 bases). The CDR3 has 16 residues. The V gene's germline CDR1 is SGHRS and CDR2 YFSETQ. V lost 3 bases, J lost 3 bases, and 19 bases lay in between. The DNA of the CDR3 is TGCGCCAGCAGCTCGCCTAGGACAGGGAGGGTCTACGAGCAGTACTTC. Amino acids: CASSSPRTGRVYEQYF.

This clonotype was found once. A much larger clonotype is one base distant, so this may be a read error. The chain uses TRBV2 and TRBJ2-7; the D call may be TRBD1 or TRBD2 (5 bases each). Germline assignment: CDR1 SNHLY and CDR2 FYNNEI. There are 13 residues in the CDR3. The CDR3 DNA follows: TGTGCCAGCAGAGGGACGGATTCCTACGAGCTGTACTTC. Protein sequence: CASRGTDSYELYF.

This clonotype was recorded at least ten times. The rearrangement links TRBV14 to TRBJ2-7; 8 positions agree with TRBD1. The V segment lost 5 bases and the J segment 2 bases; nucleotides outside the gene matches: 8. CDR3 length equals 15 residues. From germline, CDR1 is SGHDN and CDR2 FVKESK. The CDR3 here is CASSAGQGLAYEQYF. CDR3 DNA sequence: TGTGCCAGCAGCGCAGGACAGGGCCTTGCCTACGAGCAGTACTTC.

This clonotype showed up many times. At one boundary the junction diverges from the germline segment, which might be a read error. CDR3 coding DNA: TGTGCCACCGGTGACAGGGGGACGACAGAGACCCAGTACTTC. The encoded protein is CATGDRGTTETQYF. The chain links TRBV24-1 to TRBJ2-5; 9 nucleotides agree with TRBD1. The CDR3 length is 14 residues. Germline CDR1 and CDR2: KGHDR and SFDVKD.

This clonotype was found many times. This rearrangement joins TRBV6-1 to TRBJ1-1, with 8 bases fitting TRBD1. CDR1 is MNHNS, CDR2 SASEGT, per germline. The CDR3 has 15 amino acids. J lost 0 bases, V lost 6 bases, and 6 bases had no gene match. The CDR3 reads CASSRTGTLNTEAFF. The CDR3, as DNA: TGTGCCAGCAGCCGGACAGGGACCCTGAACACTGAAGCTTTCTTT.

This clonotype appeared many times. The gene calls are TRBV2 and TRBJ2-7; possibly TRBD1 for D (6 bases). The germline CDR1 and CDR2 sequences are SNHLY and FYNNEI. This CDR3 spans 17 amino acids. Trimming left V 6 bases short and J 6 bases short, with 27 bases between. The CDR3 here is CASRVGQNVGVAREQYF. The CDR3 bases are TGTGCCAGCAGAGTGGGACAAAACGTAGGGGTGGCTCGCGAGCAGTACTTC.

This clonotype was counted at least ten times. The chain carries TRBV20-1 and TRBJ2-5, with 8 bases matching TRBD2. The V and J ends lost 3 bases and 1 base, in that order; junction bases with no gene match: 10. The length of the CDR3 is 16 residues. CDR1 and CDR2 (germline): DFQATT, SNEGSKA (reference sequence). CDR3 coding DNA: TGCAGTGCTAGTCCGTTGGGCGGGGGGCGCCAAGAGACCCAGTACTTC. Amino acid sequence: CSASPLGGGRQETQYF.

The table lists this clonotype with many counts. The chain carries TRBV7-3 and TRBJ2-7; tentatively, D is TRBD2 (6 bases). The CDR3 contains 13 residues. Germline values: CDR1 SGHTA, CDR2 FQGTGA. Trimming took off 1 base at V and 6 bases at J, with 10 bases between the two ends. CDR3 loop: CASSLIVGGEQYF. In nucleotides, the CDR3 is TGTGCCAGCAGCTTAATCGTGGGAGGCGAGCAGTACTTC.

In its sample, this clonotype was seen many times. The chain has TRBV12-3 or TRBV12-4 and TRBJ1-6, with a possible D match to TRBD1 (5 bases). V gave up 7 bases and J gave up 7 bases, with 14 bases separating them. CDR3 size: 14 residues. CDR3 residues: CASNLGRGNSPLHF. CDR3 nucleotides: TGTGCCAGCAATCTTGGTAGGGGAAATTCACCCCTCCACTTT.

This clonotype occurred a few times. The CDR3 DNA sequence: TGTGCCAGCAGCCAGGAGCGGGGGCTCAACACCGGGGAGCTGTTTTTT. This translates into CASSQERGLNTGELFF. The chain joins TRBV6-1 to TRBJ2-2; TRBD2 matches 8 bases. Trimming removed 6 bases from V and 2 bases from J; junction bases left unmatched: 8. Germline CDR1 and CDR2: MNHNS and SASEGT. This CDR3 has 16 residues.

As to this clonotype: One end of the junction does not line up with germline, which may come from a read error. The genes are TRBV12-3 or TRBV12-4 and TRBJ2-5; D gene ambiguous. This CDR3 has 12 residues. The CDR3 DNA is TGTGCCAGCAGTTTAAAAGAAGAGACCCGGTACTTC. This encodes CASSLKEETRYF.